The rows below give T cell receptor beta chains drawn from one sample of a study of radiation and T cells in renal cell carcinoma. This table comes from immunoSEQ multiplex PCR, and its TCRdb copy is limited to in-frame clones, with some not included. This sample has 120,000 or so clones, with about 81% found just once. The material was blood, obtained from a patient whose treatment included radiotherapy and nephrectomy. All receptors come from a man aged 50 to 60 with renal cell carcinoma. Both conserved end residues are part of each CDR3. D genes are given only for firm matches. Expanded clones get a size class; other rows say once, few or many, or leave the size out.

-	TRBV6-1	TRBJ1-4	-	CASSEALLDNWGEKLFF	TGTGCCAGCAGTGAAGCGCTTCTTGACAATTGGGGTGAAAAACTGTTTTTT
-	TRBV4-2	TRBJ1-1	few	CASSRLPTGVNTEAFF	TGTGCCAGCAGCCGCCTCCCGACAGGCGTGAACACTGAAGCTTTCTTT
-	TRBV5-4	TRBJ1-3	-	CASSLGSQGPSGNTIYF	TGTGCCAGCAGCCTCGGTAGCCAGGGGCCGTCTGGAAACACCATATATTTT
-	TRBV30	TRBJ1-1	few	CAWKDPVEAFF	TGTGCCTGGAAGGATCCGGTTGAAGCTTTCTTT
TRBD1	TRBV19	TRBJ2-2	-	CASSLQTGSTGELFF	TGTGCCAGTAGTTTGCAGACAGGGAGTACCGGGGAGCTGTTTTTT
-	TRBV6-5	TRBJ1-3	-	CASSYRRSGNTIYF	TGTGCCAGCAGTTACCGGCGTAGCGGAAACACCATATATTTT
TRBD1	TRBV20-1	TRBJ1-2	-	CSAYTGGTYTF	TGCAGTGCTTATACAGGGGGTACTTACACCTTC
-	TRBV2	TRBJ1-2	-	CASKHDGVYGYTF	TGTGCCAGCAAGCACGACGGTGTGTATGGCTACACCTTC
-	TRBV5-1	TRBJ1-2	-	CASSLEVPEPTYGYTF	TGCGCCAGCAGCTTGGAGGTGCCGGAACCTACCTATGGCTACACCTTC
TRBD1	TRBV7-9	TRBJ2-7	few	CASSGDSADKQYF	TGTGCCAGCAGCGGGGACAGTGCGGATAAGCAGTACTTC
-	TRBV6-5	TRBJ1-3	-	CASSYIPDSGNTIYF	TGTGCCAGCAGTTACATCCCAGACTCTGGAAACACCATATATTTT
-	TRBV2	TRBJ2-2	-	CASSDLRAVTGELFF	TGTGCCAGCAGTGATCTGAGGGCGGTCACCGGGGAGCTGTTTTTT
TRBD2	TRBV7-3	TRBJ2-3	-	CASSPNSGGLTDTQYF	TGTGCCAGCAGCCCCAATAGCGGGGGGCTCACAGATACGCAGTATTTT
-	TRBV7-2	TRBJ1-3	-	CASSSGLGTSGNTIYF	TGTGCCAGCAGCTCCGGCCTGGGGACTTCTGGAAACACCATATATTTT
-	TRBV7-9	TRBJ1-1	-	CASSFSGDTEAFF	TGTGCCAGCAGCTTTTCGGGGGACACTGAAGCTTTCTTT
TRBD2	TRBV4-2	TRBJ2-2	-	CASSQEMGGTGELFF	TGTGCCAGCAGCCAAGAAATGGGAGGGACCGGGGAGCTGTTTTTT
TRBD1	TRBV5-1	TRBJ1-5	-	CASSSDRVFCNQPQHF	TGCGCCAGCAGCTCGGACAGGGTTTTTTGCAATCAGCCCCAGCATTTT
TRBD1	TRBV19	TRBJ2-3	few	CASSIRGQGEDTQYF	TGTGCCAGTAGTATCCGAGGACAGGGTGAAGATACGCAGTATTTT
-	TRBV7-9	TRBJ2-7	-	CASSRGGSEIYEQYF	TGTGCCAGCAGCCGCGGTGGTAGCGAGATCTACGAGCAGTACTTC
-	TRBV2	TRBJ2-7	-	CASSAPRGRGYEQYF	TGTGCCAGCAGCGCTCCTCGAGGACGGGGCTACGAGCAGTACTTC
-	TRBV6-5	TRBJ2-5	-	CASRSGLETQYF	TGTGCCAGCAGATCAGGGTTGGAGACCCAGTACTTC
-	TRBV19	TRBJ2-1	-	CASSKSHNEQFF	TGTGCCAGTAGTAAGTCGCACAATGAGCAGTTCTTC
-	TRBV2	TRBJ1-4	-	CASRALTNEKLFF	TGTGCCAGCAGGGCACTCACTAATGAAAAACTGTTTTTT
TRBD1	TRBV4-3	TRBJ1-1	-	CASSPLDRSNTEAFF	TGCGCCAGCAGCCCCCTGGACAGGAGTAACACTGAAGCTTTCTTT
-	TRBV9	TRBJ2-1	-	CASSPLDSNEQFF	TGTGCCAGCAGCCCATTGGACTCTAATGAGCAGTTCTTC
-	TRBV7-2	TRBJ2-2	-	CASSLDQGPSTGELFF	TGTGCCAGCAGCTTAGATCAGGGTCCAAGCACCGGGGAGCTGTTTTTT
-	TRBV28	TRBJ1-1	-	CASSVPEAVNTEAFF	TGTGCCAGCAGTGTACCAGAGGCGGTGAACACTGAAGCTTTCTTT
-	TRBV29-1	TRBJ1-2	-	CSVGLRPGTAGGGYTF	TGCAGCGTGGGACTCCGGCCGGGGACGGCCGGGGGAGGCTACACCTTC
-	TRBV29-1	TRBJ1-2	-	CSVDIETYGYTF	TGCAGCGTTGATATAGAGACCTATGGCTACACCTTC
-	TRBV5-1	TRBJ1-1	-	CASSALRGGTEAFF	TGCGCCAGCAGCGCATTAAGGGGGGGCACTGAAGCTTTCTTT
-	TRBV5-1	TRBJ2-1	-	CASSRGDSISNEQFF	TGCGCCAGCAGCCGCGGCGACAGTATCTCCAATGAGCAGTTCTTC
-	TRBV15	TRBJ1-2	-	CATSRAGFRDVYGYTF	TGTGCCACCAGCAGAGCAGGATTCAGGGATGTCTATGGCTACACCTTC
-	TRBV6-5	TRBJ1-6	-	CASSYGPNSPLHF	TGTGCCAGCAGTTATGGACCAAATTCACCCCTCCACTTT
-	TRBV2	TRBJ1-5	-	CASSLVRTDNQPQHF	TGTGCCAGCAGCCTGGTACGGACTGACAATCAGCCCCAGCATTTT
-	TRBV5-1	TRBJ1-1	-	CASSGHQNTEAFF	TGCGCCAGCAGCGGGCACCAGAACACTGAAGCTTTCTTT
-	TRBV4-3	TRBJ2-6	-	CASSHSTGTKLAGANVLTF	TGCGCCAGCAGCCATTCTACCGGGACGAAGCTAGCTGGGGCCAACGTCCTGACTTTC
-	TRBV19	TRBJ2-7	once	CASSPRAGSYEQYF	TGTGCCAGTAGTCCCCGTGCGGGGTCCTACGAGCAGTACTTC
-	TRBV30	TRBJ2-1	-	CAWSVALYNEQFF	TGTGCCTGGAGTGTGGCACTATACAATGAGCAGTTCTTC
TRBD2	TRBV2	TRBJ2-3	-	CASAGESTDTQYF	TGTGCCAGCGCGGGAGAGAGCACAGATACGCAGTATTTT
-	TRBV4-1	TRBJ2-1	-	CASSQDPQGSYNEQFF	TGCGCCAGCAGCCAAGATCCCCAGGGCTCCTACAATGAGCAGTTCTTC
TRBD2	TRBV7-2	TRBJ2-7	-	CASSSKVGGGNPYEQYF	TGTGCCAGCAGCTCCAAGGTTGGCGGGGGAAACCCCTACGAGCAGTACTTC